The entry that follows covers one T cell receptor beta chain sequence. The CDR3 is 16 amino acids. Per the germline V gene, CDR1 is LNHNV and CDR2 is YYDKDF (reference sequence). Trimming shortened V by 4 bases and J by 6 bases, and 18 bases separated the two germline ends. In the authors' methods: Estimates of nucleated cell counts were drawn from the amplification of reference gene primers. The repertoire was sequenced with immunoSEQ multiplex PCR; TCRdb's copy has only in-frame clones and lacks some. V and J calls and clone size are those listed in that table; D and trimming were worked out from the DNA. The repertoire consists of some 400,000 clones, with around 84% occurring once and the leading ten covering over 2.5%. The sample originates from a study of blood T cell repertoires in COVID-19. Study in general: The United States, Italy and Spain supplied acute and convalescent COVID-19 samples.

The sequencing sample was made of peripheral blood. The source of this sequence is a human donor in a cohort sampled during active COVID-19. The chain joins TRBV15 to TRBJ1-4; maybe TRBD1 (6 bases). The DNA of the CDR3 is TGTGCCACCAGCAAGGGGGTGCAGGGGACCTATGAAAAACTGTTTTTT. It specifies CATSKGVQGTYEKLFF.